This T cell receptor beta chain came from a study of blood T cell repertoires in COVID-19. Overall study context: The United States, Italy and Spain were the sources of the acute and convalescent COVID-19 samples. Sources were T cells, B-cell-depleted T cells, or PBMCs; the material itself was cDNA or gDNA.

CDR1 and CDR2 (germline): LGHDT, YNNKEL (reference sequence). V was trimmed by 4 bases and J by 5 bases, leaving 5 bases between them. CDR3 size: 11 residues. This clone was counted a few times. Data came from immunoSEQ multiplex PCR; TCRdb stores just in-frame clones and leaves some out. The sample carries roughly 400,000 clones, roughly 87% recorded once. Self-reported history from a screening survey and questionnaire set each donor's cohort. The TCR originated in a man younger than 30 who had recovered from COVID-19. V and J are TRBV3-1 (or the pseudogene TRBV3-2) and TRBJ2-5; D is unresolved. Source material: PBMCs or T cells enriched from blood (not recorded which). CDR3 sequence reads: CASSLGETQYF. CDR3 DNA: TGTGCCAGCAGCCTCGGGGAGACCCAGTACTTC.